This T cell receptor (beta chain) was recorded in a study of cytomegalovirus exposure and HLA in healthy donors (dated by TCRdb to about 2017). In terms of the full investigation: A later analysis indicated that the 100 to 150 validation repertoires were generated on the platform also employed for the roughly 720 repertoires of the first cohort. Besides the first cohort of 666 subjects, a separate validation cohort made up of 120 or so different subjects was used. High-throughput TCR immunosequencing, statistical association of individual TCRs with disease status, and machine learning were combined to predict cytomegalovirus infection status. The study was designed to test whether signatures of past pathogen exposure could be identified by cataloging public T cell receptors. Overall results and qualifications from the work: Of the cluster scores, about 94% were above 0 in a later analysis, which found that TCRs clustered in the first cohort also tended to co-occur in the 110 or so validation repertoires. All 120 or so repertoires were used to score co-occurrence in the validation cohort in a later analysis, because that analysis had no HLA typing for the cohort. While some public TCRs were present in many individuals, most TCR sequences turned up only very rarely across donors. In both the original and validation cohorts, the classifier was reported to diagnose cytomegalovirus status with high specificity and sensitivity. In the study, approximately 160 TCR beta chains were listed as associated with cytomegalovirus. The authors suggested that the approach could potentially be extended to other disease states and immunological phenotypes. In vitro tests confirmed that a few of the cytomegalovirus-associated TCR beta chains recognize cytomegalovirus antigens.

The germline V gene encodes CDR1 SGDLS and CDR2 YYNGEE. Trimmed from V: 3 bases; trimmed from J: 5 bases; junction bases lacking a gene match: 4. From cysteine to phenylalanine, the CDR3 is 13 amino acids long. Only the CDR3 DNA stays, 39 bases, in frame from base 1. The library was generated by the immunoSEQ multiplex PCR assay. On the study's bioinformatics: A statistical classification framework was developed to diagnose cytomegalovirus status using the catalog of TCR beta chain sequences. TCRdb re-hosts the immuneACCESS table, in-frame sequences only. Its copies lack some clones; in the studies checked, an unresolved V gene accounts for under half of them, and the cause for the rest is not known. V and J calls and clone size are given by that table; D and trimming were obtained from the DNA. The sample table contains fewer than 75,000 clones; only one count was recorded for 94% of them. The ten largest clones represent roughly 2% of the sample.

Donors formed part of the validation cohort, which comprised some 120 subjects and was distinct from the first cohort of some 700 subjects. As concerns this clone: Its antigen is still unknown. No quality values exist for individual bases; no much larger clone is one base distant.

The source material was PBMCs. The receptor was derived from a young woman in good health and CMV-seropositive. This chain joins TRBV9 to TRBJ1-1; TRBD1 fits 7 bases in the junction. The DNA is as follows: TGTGCCAGCAGCGAGCACAGGGGTACTGAAGCTTTCTTT. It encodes CASSEHRGTEAFF. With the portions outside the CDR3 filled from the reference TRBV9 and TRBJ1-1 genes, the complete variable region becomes DSGVTQTPKHLITATGQRVTLRCSPRSGDLSVYWYQQSLDQGLQFLIQYYNGEERAKGNILERFSAQQFPDLHSELNLSSLELGDSALYFCASSEHRGTEAFFGQGTRLTVV.